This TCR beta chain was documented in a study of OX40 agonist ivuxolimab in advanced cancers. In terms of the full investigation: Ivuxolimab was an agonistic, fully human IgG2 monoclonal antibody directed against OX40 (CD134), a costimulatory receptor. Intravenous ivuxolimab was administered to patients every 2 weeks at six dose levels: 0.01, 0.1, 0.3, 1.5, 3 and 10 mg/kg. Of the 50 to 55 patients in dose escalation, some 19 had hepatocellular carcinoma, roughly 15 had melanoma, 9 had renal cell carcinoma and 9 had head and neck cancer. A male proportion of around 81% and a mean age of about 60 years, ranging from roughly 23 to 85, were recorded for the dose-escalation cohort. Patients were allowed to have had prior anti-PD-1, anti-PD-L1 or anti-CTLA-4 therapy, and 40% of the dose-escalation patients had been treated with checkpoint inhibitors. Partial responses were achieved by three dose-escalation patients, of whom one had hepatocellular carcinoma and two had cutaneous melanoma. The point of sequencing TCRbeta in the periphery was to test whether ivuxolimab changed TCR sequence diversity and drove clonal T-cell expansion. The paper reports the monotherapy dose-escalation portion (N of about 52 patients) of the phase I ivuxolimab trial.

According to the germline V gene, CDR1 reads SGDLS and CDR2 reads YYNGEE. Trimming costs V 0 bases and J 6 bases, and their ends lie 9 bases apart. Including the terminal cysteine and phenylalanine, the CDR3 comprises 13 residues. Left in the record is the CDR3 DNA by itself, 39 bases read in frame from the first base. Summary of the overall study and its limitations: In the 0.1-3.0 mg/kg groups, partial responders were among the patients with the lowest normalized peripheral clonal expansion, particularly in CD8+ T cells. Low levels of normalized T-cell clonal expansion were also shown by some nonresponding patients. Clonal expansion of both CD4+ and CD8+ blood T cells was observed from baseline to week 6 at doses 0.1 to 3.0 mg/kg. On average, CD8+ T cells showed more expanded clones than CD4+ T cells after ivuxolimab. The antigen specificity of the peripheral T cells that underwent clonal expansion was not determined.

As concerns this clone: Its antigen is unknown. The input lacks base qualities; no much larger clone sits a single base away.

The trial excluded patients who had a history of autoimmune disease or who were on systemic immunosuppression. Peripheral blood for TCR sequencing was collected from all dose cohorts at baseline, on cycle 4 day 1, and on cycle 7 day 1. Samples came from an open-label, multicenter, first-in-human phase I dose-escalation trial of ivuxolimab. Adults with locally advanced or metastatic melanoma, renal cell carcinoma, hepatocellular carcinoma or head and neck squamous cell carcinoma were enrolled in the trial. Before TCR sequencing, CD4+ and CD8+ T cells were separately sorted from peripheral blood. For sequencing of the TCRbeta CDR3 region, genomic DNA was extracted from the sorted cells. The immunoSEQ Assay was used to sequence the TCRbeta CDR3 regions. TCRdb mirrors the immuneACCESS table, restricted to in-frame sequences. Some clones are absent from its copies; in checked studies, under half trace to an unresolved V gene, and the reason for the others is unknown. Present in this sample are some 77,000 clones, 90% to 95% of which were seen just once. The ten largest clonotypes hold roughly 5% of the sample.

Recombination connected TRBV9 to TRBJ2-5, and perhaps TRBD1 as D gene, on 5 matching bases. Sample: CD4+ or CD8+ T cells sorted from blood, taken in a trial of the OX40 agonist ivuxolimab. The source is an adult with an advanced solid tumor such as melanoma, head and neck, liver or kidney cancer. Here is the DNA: TGTGCCAGCAGCGTAGGAAGGGGCCAGACCCAGTACTTC. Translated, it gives CASSVGRGQTQYF.